Listed here are 30 T cell receptor beta chains from one sample, sequenced in a study of cytomegalovirus exposure and HLA in healthy donors. Primers included in the PCR were 60 Vbeta and 13 Jbeta primers. Produced via immunoSEQ multiplex PCR; TCRdb's table is partial and in-frame only. The sample contains roughly 160,000 clones, approximately 81% of which appear only once. The material sequenced was PBMCs. All receptors come from a boy aged 2 to 10 in good health and CMV-seronegative.

Only a few counts were recorded for this clone. The chain uses TRBV2 and TRBJ1-4, with D hard to call. V lost 0 bases and J 8 bases, leaving 10 bases between the germline ends. CDR1 SNHLY and CDR2 FYNNEI come from the germline V gene. The CDR3 sequence is 14 residues long. The CDR3 sequence is CASSEASTHEKLFF. The CDR3 DNA sequence: TGTGCCAGCAGTGAAGCAAGTACACACGAAAAACTGTTTTTT.

This sequence joins TRBV28 and TRBJ1-5, with 8 nucleotides matching TRBD1. Germline V gives CDR1 MDHEN, CDR2 SYDVKM. The CDR3 totals 18 residues. The ends lost 3 bases at V and 5 bases at J; junction bases unmatched: 15. CDR3 region: CASSFLDVRPGGDQPQHF. The CDR3 DNA reads as TGTGCCAGCAGTTTTTTGGATGTTCGGCCAGGGGGCGATCAGCCCCAGCATTTT.

CDR3 residues: CASSRPSGGAGETQYF. Written as DNA, the CDR3 is TGTGCCAGCAGCAGGCCTAGCGGGGGGGCTGGGGAGACCCAGTACTTC. The chain employs TRBV5-4 and TRBJ2-5; 12 positions match TRBD2. Germline trimming cut 4 bases from V and 5 bases from J; bases unmatched to any gene: 9. The CDR3 runs 16 residues. Germline V gene data show CDR1 as SGHNT and CDR2 as YYREEE (reference sequence).

V and J are TRBV18 and TRBJ1-3; no reliable D call. V was pared by 1 base and J by 0 bases, with 13 bases between. The CDR3 length is 17 residues. Germline lookup yields CDR1 KGHSH and CDR2 LQKENI. For the CDR3, the DNA is TGTGCCAGCTCACCACGAGAGACTTCCAACTCTGGAAACACCATATATTTT. Its translation: CASSPRETSNSGNTIYF.

The chain is built from TRBV10-1 and TRBJ2-3, with 8 bases fitting TRBD2. Germline-derived CDR1 and CDR2 are WNHNN and SYGVQD (reference sequence). The ends lost 6 bases at V and 4 bases at J; junction bases unmatched: 3. The CDR3 totals 13 residues. CDR3 sequence (DNA): TGCGCCAGCAGCAGCGGGAGCTCAGATACGCAGTATTTT. Translating gives CASSSGSSDTQYF.

The chain recombines TRBV11-2 with TRBJ2-5; 8 nucleotides agree with TRBD1. Per the germline V gene, CDR1 is SGHAT and CDR2 is FQNNGV. Unmatched junction bases numbered 9, after V lost 4 bases and J lost 5 bases. The CDR3 runs to 15 residues. The CDR3 sequence: CASSSTPGGMETQYF. In nucleotides, the CDR3 is TGTGCCAGCAGCTCGACCCCAGGGGGCATGGAGACCCAGTACTTC.

This chain uses TRBV4-1 with TRBJ1-5; TRBD1 might be the D (5 bases). The germline V gene has CDR1 MGHRA and CDR2 YSYEKL. There are 13 residues in the CDR3. Trimming removed 4 bases at V and 2 bases at J, with 6 bases between. The CDR3 region has the DNA TGCGCCAGCAGCCGGGGGGGCAATCAGCCCCAGCATTTT. Protein product: CASSRGGNQPQHF.

The chain uses TRBV19 and TRBJ2-5, with D possibly matching TRBD1 (6 bases). CDR1 and CDR2 from the germline V gene are LNHDA and SQIVND (reference sequence). The CDR3 length is 13 residues. The V end lost 5 bases, the J end lost 5 bases, and 12 bases lay between the germline ends. The CDR3 region is CASSSGQPETQYF. CDR3 in DNA: TGTGCCAGTAGTTCTGGACAGCCGGAGACCCAGTACTTC.

This clone was seen a few times. This chain joins TRBV28 and TRBJ2-3, with D perhaps TRBD2 (7 bases). Germline V gene sequence: CDR1 MDHEN, CDR2 SYDVKM. The V gene lost 7 bases and the J gene lost 4 bases, with 12 bases spanning the gap. This CDR3 is built from 13 residues. CDR3 region: CASKRGAADTQYF. Written as DNA, the CDR3 is TGTGCCAGCAAACGGGGGGCCGCAGATACGCAGTATTTT. Combining the CDR3 with reference TRBV28 and TRBJ2-3 gives the whole variable domain DVKVTQSSRYLVKRTGEKVFLECVQDMDHENMFWYRQDPGLGLRLIYFSYDVKMKEKGDIPEGYSVSREKKERFSLILESASTNQTSMYLCASKRGAADTQYFGPGTRLTVL.

V usage is TRBV5-6 and J usage is TRBJ1-2; D gene uncertain. The CDR3 length is 15 residues. CDR1 and CDR2 (germline): SGHDT, YYEEEE. Trimming removed 1 base from V and 4 bases from J, with 14 bases in between. In DNA form, the CDR3 reads TGTGCCAGCAGCTTGAGCCGGGGAACTTGCTATGGCTACACCTTC. Residues: CASSLSRGTCYGYTF.

The chain employs TRBV7-3 and TRBJ2-1; D unclear. V was cut by 5 bases and J by 5 bases, with 10 bases left in between. The CDR3 is 13 residues long. In germline, CDR1 is SGHTA, CDR2 FQGTGA. DNA of the CDR3: TGTGCCAGCAGCGCCAACTACGACAATGAGCAGTTCTTC. It codes for CASSANYDNEQFF.

The rearrangement uses TRBV5-6 and TRBJ1-1, with 8 bases matching TRBD1. The CDR3 consists of 16 residues. Germline values: CDR1 SGHDT, CDR2 YYEEEE. J was trimmed by 5 bases and V by 2 bases; bases with no gene match: 11. The CDR3 loop is CASSFQGQDYRTEAFF. The CDR3 bases are TGTGCCAGCAGCTTCCAGGGACAGGATTATCGGACTGAAGCTTTCTTT.

The rearrangement uses TRBV7-8 and TRBJ2-7; 7 nucleotides align to TRBD2. The CDR3 is made up of 12 amino acids. CDR1 SGHVS and CDR2 FQNEAQ come from the germline V gene. J was trimmed by 1 base and V by 8 bases; bases with no gene match: 2. The CDR3 coding sequence is TGTGCCAGCGCGCGGGGGTCCTACGAGCAGTACTTC. This sequence encodes CASARGSYEQYF.

The chain has TRBV9 and TRBJ1-2, with 8 bases matching TRBD1. V lost 0 bases and J lost 7; bases outside the gene matches: 2. This CDR3 region has 13 residues. Germline values: CDR1 SGDLS, CDR2 YYNGEE. The CDR3 loop reads CASSVGTGSGYTF. The DNA for the CDR3 is TGTGCCAGCAGCGTAGGGACAGGGAGTGGCTACACCTTC. The whole variable domain, remainder taken from reference TRBV9 and TRBJ1-2, is DSGVTQTPKHLITATGQRVTLRCSPRSGDLSVYWYQQSLDQGLQFLIQYYNGEERAKGNILERFSAQQFPDLHSELNLSSLELGDSALYFCASSVGTGSGYTFGSGTRLTVV.

About this clone itself: Other DNA sequences in the sample encode the same CDR3. The chain has TRBV30 and TRBJ2-7, with 10 bases identical to TRBD1. V was clipped by 2 bases and J by 3 bases; unmatched bases: 10. CDR1 is GTSNPN and CDR2 is SVGIG in the germline V gene (reference sequence). The CDR3 loop spans 16 amino acids. This chain's CDR3 is CAWSPLGTGVNYEQYF. As DNA, the CDR3 is TGTGCCTGGAGTCCATTAGGGACAGGGGTTAACTACGAGCAGTACTTC.

CDR3 bases: TGTGCCACCAGCAGAGATCTCTCCGAGCAGTACTTC. Residues: CATSRDLSEQYF. This chain connects TRBV15 to TRBJ2-7; no firm D call. This CDR3 has 12 amino acids. Trimming left V 0 bases short and J 6 bases short, with 6 bases between. The germline V gene encodes CDR1 LNHNV and CDR2 YYDKDF (reference sequence). Based on the CDR3 plus reference TRBV15 and TRBJ2-7, the full variable domain is DAMVIQNPRYQVTQFGKPVTLSCSQTLNHNVMYWYQQKSSQAPKLLFHYYDKDFNNEADTPDNFQSRRPNTSFCFLDIRSPGLGDTAMYLCATSRDLSEQYFGPGTRLTVT.

V is TRBV5-4 and J is TRBJ1-2, with TRBD1 identical over 12 bases. CDR3 length: 16 residues. From germline, CDR1 is SGHNT and CDR2 YYREEE (reference sequence). J gave up 8 bases and V 4 bases, and 12 bases lay outside the gene matches. The CDR3 nucleotides are TGTGCCAGCAGCGCCAACCGGGACAGGGGGCTGGGCGGCTACACCTTC. Its translation is CASSANRDRGLGGYTF.

The gene calls are TRBV27 and TRBJ2-2; TRBD1 might be the D (7 bases). Per the germline V gene, CDR1 is MNHEY and CDR2 is SMNVEV (reference sequence). CDR3 length: 15 residues. Trimming took off 3 bases at V and 4 bases at J, with 12 bases between the two ends. The CDR3 sequence is CASSFGQEGTGELFF. The CDR3 nucleotides read TGTGCCAGCAGTTTCGGACAGGAGGGCACCGGGGAGCTGTTTTTT.

This clone showed up just a few times. The V and J genes are TRBV9 and TRBJ2-2, with 12 bases fitting TRBD2. The CDR3 contains 16 residues. Per germline, CDR1 SGDLS and CDR2 YYNGEE. V lost 3 bases and J lost 5; bases outside the gene matches: 5. The CDR3 sequence is CASSEPLAGGTGELFF. In nucleotides, the CDR3 is TGTGCCAGCAGCGAACCACTAGCGGGAGGTACCGGGGAGCTGTTTTTT.

This clone was seen once. The chain carries TRBV5-1 and TRBJ1-2; 7 nucleotides align to TRBD1. Germline V CDR1 and CDR2: SGHRS, YFSETQ. The CDR3 runs to 13 residues. The trim removed 4 bases at V and 3 bases at J, leaving 3 bases unmatched. CDR3 nucleotide sequence: TGCGCCAGCAGCCGTACAGGGGACTATGGCTACACCTTC. This codes for CASSRTGDYGYTF.

This clone was counted between two and nine times. The gene calls are TRBV27 and TRBJ2-6, with no clear D. The CDR3 covers 15 residues. Trimming cost V 2 bases and J 0 bases, with 5 bases left between them. Germline V CDR1 and CDR2: MNHEY, SMNVEV (reference sequence). The CDR3 loop is CASSLVSSGANVLTF. The CDR3 DNA reads TGTGCCAGCAGTTTAGTCAGCTCTGGGGCCAACGTCCTGACTTTC.

The chain recombines TRBV15 with TRBJ2-7, with D perhaps matching TRBD1 (5 bases). With 1 base removed from V and 5 bases from J, the gap between germline ends came to 18 bases. The CDR3 runs 16 residues. Germline loops: CDR1 LNHNV, CDR2 YYDKDF (reference sequence). The CDR3 nucleotides read TGTGCCACCAGCAGAGGGACACCGATTGGGGTCCACGAGCAGTACTTC. Protein: CATSRGTPIGVHEQYF.

V gene TRBV19 combines with J gene TRBJ2-2, with 7 nucleotides matching TRBD2. The junction had 3 bases not matched to a gene; V was cut back by 7 bases and J by 1 base. The CDR3 extends over 14 amino acids. The germline CDR1 and CDR2 sequences are LNHDA and SQIVND (reference sequence). The CDR3: CASMGEGNTGELFF. The CDR3 DNA sequence: TGTGCCAGTATGGGGGAGGGGAACACCGGGGAGCTGTTTTTT.

CDR3 coding DNA: TGTGCCAGCAGCACCGGGACAGGGGGCGCGGGGGCTTTCTTT. Protein: CASSTGTGGAGAFF. The chain uses TRBV28 and TRBJ1-1, with 12 bases matching TRBD1. The germline gives CDR1 MDHEN, CDR2 SYDVKM. The CDR3 has 14 residues. The ends lost 6 bases at V and 11 bases at J; junction bases unmatched: 10.

The gene calls are TRBV28 and TRBJ1-1, with D perhaps matching TRBD1 (6 bases). Germline V gives CDR1 MDHEN, CDR2 SYDVKM. The CDR3 runs to 16 residues. V shed 4 bases and J shed 3 bases, with 18 bases lying between them. CDR3 DNA: TGTGCCAGCAGTTCCCATCACAGGGAAAGGGACACTGAAGCTTTCTTT. Translation: CASSSHHRERDTEAFF.

The chain has TRBV6-5 and TRBJ1-5; unclear D gene. The CDR3 spans 15 residues. Trimming cost V 4 bases and J 5 bases, with 15 bases left between them. Per germline, CDR1 MNHEY and CDR2 SVGAGI. This CDR3 reads CASSSTPRGDQPQHF. The CDR3 nucleotides are TGTGCCAGCAGTTCCACGCCGCGGGGAGATCAGCCCCAGCATTTT.

The chain joins TRBV18 to TRBJ1-1; weak D call: TRBD1 (6 bases). Germline V gene lookup returns CDR1 KGHSH and CDR2 LQKENI. Deletions cut 3 bases from V and 5 bases from J, with 16 bases between. This CDR3 is built from 15 residues. The CDR3 DNA is TGTGCCAGCTCACCCCGCGGGGGGCAAGTTACTGAAGCTTTCTTT. It is translated as CASSPRGGQVTEAFF.

The CDR3 DNA follows: TGCAGCGTGGATGATGTTTGGGACAGGGGTAACTATGGCTACACCTTC. Residues: CSVDDVWDRGNYGYTF. This chain joins TRBV29-1 and TRBJ1-2; TRBD1 matches 10 bases. CDR3 length equals 16 residues. V dropped 6 bases and J dropped 1; count of bases not matched to a gene: 11. Per the germline V gene, CDR1 is SQVTM and CDR2 is ANQGSEA.

The chain joins TRBV5-1 to TRBJ2-7; TRBD2 matches at 10 bases. Germline V gene sequence: CDR1 SGHRS, CDR2 YFSETQ. The CDR3 is made up of 15 amino acids. Trimming removed 2 bases from V and 7 bases from J; junction bases left unmatched: 9. In DNA, the CDR3 is TGCGCCAGCAGCTTACCTAGCGGGAGAGAAGGGGAGCAGTACTTC. This encodes CASSLPSGREGEQYF.

The gene calls are TRBV19 and TRBJ2-5; perhaps TRBD1 as D (6 bases). The J call may be incorrect, as the DNA end agrees better with TRBJ2-7. There are 11 residues in the CDR3. Germline CDR1 is LNHDA and CDR2 is SQIVND (reference sequence). Here the CDR3 DNA reads TGTGCGAGTGGGACAACCAACGAGCAGTACTTC. Protein product: CASGTTNEQYF.